This T cell receptor beta chain was retrieved from a study of T cells in Graves' hyperthyroidism and ophthalmopathy. TCR beta CDR3 sequences were amplified from RNA transcripts. Carried out on the TCR CDR3, a first-round RT-PCR used the HTBI primer set. Using its own MiXCR run on the multiplex PCR reads, TCRdb lists one record per CDR3 protein. Of about 290,000 distinct CDR3 sequences in the sample, approximately 17% were seen once. The CDR3 consists of 18 residues. CDR1 and CDR2 from the germline V gene are KGHSH and LQKENI. The V gene end was trimmed by 3 bases and the J gene end by 0 bases; junction bases not matched to a gene: 7.

The chain is built from TRBV18 and TRBJ2-1, with 11 bases lining up with TRBD2. The sequenced material came from blood. The clonotype comes from a man aged 25 to 45 with Graves' hyperthyroidism. This CDR3 is CASSPRGLAVTSYNEQFF. For the CDR3, the DNA is TGTGCCAGCTCACCGCGGGGACTAGCGGTTACCTCCTACAATGAGCAGTTCTTC.